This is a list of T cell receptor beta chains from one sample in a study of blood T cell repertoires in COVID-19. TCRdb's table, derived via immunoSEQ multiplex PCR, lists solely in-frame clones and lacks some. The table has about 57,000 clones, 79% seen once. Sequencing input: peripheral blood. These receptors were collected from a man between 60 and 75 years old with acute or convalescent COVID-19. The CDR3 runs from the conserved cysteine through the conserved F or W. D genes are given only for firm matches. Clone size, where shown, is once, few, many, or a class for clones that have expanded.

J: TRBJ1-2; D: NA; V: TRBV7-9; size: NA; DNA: TGTGCCAGCAGCTTAGACTGGGGGGTCGCGGGATTATCTCTCTATGGCTACACCTTC; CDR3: CASSLDWGVAGLSLYGYTF
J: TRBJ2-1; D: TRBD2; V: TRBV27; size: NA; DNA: TGTGCCAGCAGTTCCGACCCGAAAAGCGGGAGGCGCTATGAGCAGTTCTTC; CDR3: CASSSDPKSGRRYEQFF
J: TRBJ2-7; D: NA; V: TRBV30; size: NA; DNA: TGTGCCTGGAGCAGGGGCTACGAGCAGTACTTC; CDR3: CAWSRGYEQYF
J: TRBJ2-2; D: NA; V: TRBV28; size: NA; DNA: TGTGCCAGCAGTTTATACTCCAACACCGGGGAGCTGTTTTTT; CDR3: CASSLYSNTGELFF
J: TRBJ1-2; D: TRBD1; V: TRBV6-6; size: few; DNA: TGTGCCAGCACCGGGACAGACTATGGCTACACCTTC; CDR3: CASTGTDYGYTF
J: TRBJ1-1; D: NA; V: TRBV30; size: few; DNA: TGTGCCTGGAGTTACACCAACACTGAAGCTTTCTTT; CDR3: CAWSYTNTEAFF
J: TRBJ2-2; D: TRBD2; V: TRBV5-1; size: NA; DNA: TGCGCCAGCAGCCTCCTTAGCGGGAGTCCCACCGGGGAGCTGTTTTTT; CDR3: CASSLLSGSPTGELFF
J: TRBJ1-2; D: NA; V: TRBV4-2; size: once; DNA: TGTGCCAGCAGCCTGAACCCCATGGAGGATGGCTACACCTTC; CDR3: CASSLNPMEDGYTF
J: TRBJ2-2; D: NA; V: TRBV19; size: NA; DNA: TGTGCCAGTAGTAACAGGGTCGGGGAGCTGTTTTTT; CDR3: CASSNRVGELFF
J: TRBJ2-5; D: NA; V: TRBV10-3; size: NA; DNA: TGTGCCATCAGTGAATCGGAGCCAGAGACCCAGTACTTC; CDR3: CAISESEPETQYF
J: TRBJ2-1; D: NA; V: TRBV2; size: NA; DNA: TGTGCCAGCAGGAGGGCACGGGACAATGAGCAGTTCTTC; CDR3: CASRRARDNEQFF
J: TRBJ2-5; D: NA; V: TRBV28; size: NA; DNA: TGTGCCAGCAACCAAAACAGGGAATTGGGAGAGACCCAGTACTTC; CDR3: CASNQNRELGETQYF
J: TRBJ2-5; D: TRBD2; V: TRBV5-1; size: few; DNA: TGCGCCAGCAGCTTGCTAGCGGGACGGGAGACCCAGTACTTC; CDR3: CASSLLAGRETQYF
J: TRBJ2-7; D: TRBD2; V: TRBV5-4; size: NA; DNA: TGTGCCAGCAGCTTGGCCGGGAGGCGTGCCGAGCAGTACTTC; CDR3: CASSLAGRRAEQYF
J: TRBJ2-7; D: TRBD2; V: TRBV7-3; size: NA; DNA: TGTGCCAGCAGCTCGACTAGCGGGGGACCTCAGTACTTC; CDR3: CASSSTSGGPQYF
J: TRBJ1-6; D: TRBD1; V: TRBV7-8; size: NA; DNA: TGTGCCAGCACCACTGGGACAGGGGATTCACCCCTCCACTTT; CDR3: CASTTGTGDSPLHF
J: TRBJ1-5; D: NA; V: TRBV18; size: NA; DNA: TGTGCCAGCTCCCTTTTCAATCAGCCCCAGCATTTT; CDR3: CASSLFNQPQHF
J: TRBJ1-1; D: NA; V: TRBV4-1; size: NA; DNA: TGCGCCAGCAGCCGGGGGAGGGTCGGTGACACTGAAGCTTTCTTT; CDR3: CASSRGRVGDTEAFF
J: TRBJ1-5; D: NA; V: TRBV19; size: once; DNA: TGTGCCAGTAGTATAGACATGACAGCCCGCCAGCCCCAGCATTTT; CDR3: CASSIDMTARQPQHF
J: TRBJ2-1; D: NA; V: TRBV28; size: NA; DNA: TGTGCCAGCAGCGGCAGGGGTAATCTGAATGAGCAGTTCTTC; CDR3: CASSGRGNLNEQFF
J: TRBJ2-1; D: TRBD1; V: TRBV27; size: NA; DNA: TGTGCCAGCAGTCGGCCGGGACAGGGGGTCGGGGAGCAGTTCTTC; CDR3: CASSRPGQGVGEQFF
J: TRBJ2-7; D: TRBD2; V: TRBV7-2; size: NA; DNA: TGTGCCAGCAGCTTAGGGACTAGCGGGGGCGAGCAGTACTTC; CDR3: CASSLGTSGGEQYF
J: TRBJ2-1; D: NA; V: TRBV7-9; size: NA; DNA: TGTGCCAGCAGTCCTACGGAGGACTTCCAGTTCTTC; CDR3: CASSPTEDFQFF
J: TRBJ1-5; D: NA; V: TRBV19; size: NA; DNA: TGTGCCAGTAGTATACTACAGGGTTATCAGCCCCAGCATTTT; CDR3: CASSILQGYQPQHF
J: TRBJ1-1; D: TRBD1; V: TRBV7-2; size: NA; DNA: TGTGCCAGCAGCTTGTACAGGGGTGACACTGAAGCTTTCTTT; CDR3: CASSLYRGDTEAFF
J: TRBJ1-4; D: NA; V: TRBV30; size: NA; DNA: TGTGCCTGGGGGGACATCGCGGGGGAAAAACTGTTTTTT; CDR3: CAWGDIAGEKLFF
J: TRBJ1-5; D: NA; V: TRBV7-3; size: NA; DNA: TGTGCCAGCAGCTCCGGGGGGACACACTATAGCAATCAGCCCCAGCATTTT; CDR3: CASSSGGTHYSNQPQHF
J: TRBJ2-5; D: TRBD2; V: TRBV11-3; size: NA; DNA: TGTGCCAGCAGCTTAGGCACAGCGGGGGTAGAGACCCAGTACTTC; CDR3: CASSLGTAGVETQYF
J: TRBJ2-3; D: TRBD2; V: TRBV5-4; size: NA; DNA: TGTGCCAGCAGCAACACTAGCGGGACTAGCACAGATACGCAGTATTTT; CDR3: CASSNTSGTSTDTQYF
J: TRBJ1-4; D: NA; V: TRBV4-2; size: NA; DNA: TGTGCCAGCAGCCAAGAAGGGCGGGACGGCGAAAAACTGTTTTTT; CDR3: CASSQEGRDGEKLFF
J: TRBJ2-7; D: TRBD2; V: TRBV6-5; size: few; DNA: TGTGCCAGCATGCGACTAGCGGGAGTTTACGAGCAGTACTTC; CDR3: CASMRLAGVYEQYF
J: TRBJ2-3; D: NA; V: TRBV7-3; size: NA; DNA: TGTGCCAGCAGCTTGGGACTTCCAGATACGCAGTATTTT; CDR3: CASSLGLPDTQYF
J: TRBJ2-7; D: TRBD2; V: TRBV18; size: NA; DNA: TGTGCCAGCTCACGGGGGACTAGCGGGAGGCTCTACGAGCAGTACTTC; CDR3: CASSRGTSGRLYEQYF
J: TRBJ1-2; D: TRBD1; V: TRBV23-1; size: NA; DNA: TGCGCCAGCAGTCATCACAGGGGCGGCTATGGCTACACCTTC; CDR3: CASSHHRGGYGYTF
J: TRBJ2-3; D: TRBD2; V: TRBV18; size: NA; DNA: TGTGCCAGCTCACCACGACGGGAGGGAATAGATACGCAGTATTTT; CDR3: CASSPRREGIDTQYF